Listed here are 10 T cell receptor beta chains from one sample, sequenced in a study of T cells in Graves' hyperthyroidism and ophthalmopathy (dated by TCRdb to between 2018 and 2021). The library came from multiplex PCR. Data came from an Illumina HiSeq 2000. The TCR beta CDR3 regions were amplified from the RNA transcripts. The TCR CDR3 was subjected to a first round of RT-PCR using the HTBI primer set and the Qiagen OneStep RT-PCR kit. TCRdb trimmed the raw reads at Q25, called clones with MiXCR and kept productive beta chains. One record per CDR3 amino acid sequence lists the most common genes and DNA. The sample table lists around 690,000 distinct CDR3 sequences, less than 25% of them with a count of one. The ten top clones hold 34% of the sample. The sample taken for sequencing was blood. All receptors derive from a man under 40 with Graves' ophthalmopathy.

This clonotype was picked up a small number of times. V gene TRBV2 combines with J gene TRBJ2-2; the D is unclear. The germline gives CDR1 SNHLY, CDR2 FYNNEI. The CDR3 consists of 14 residues. Trimming cost V 6 bases and J 0 bases, with 8 bases left between them. CDR3 sequence reads: CASRTTPNTGELFF. The CDR3 DNA reads TGTGCCAGCAGGACCACACCGAACACCGGGGAGCTGTTTTTT.

In its sample, this clonotype was seen a few times. V usage is TRBV20-1 and J usage is TRBJ2-5; tentatively, D is TRBD2 (7 bases). This CDR3 region has 15 residues. V shed 1 base and J shed 2 bases, with 14 bases lying between them. Germline V CDR1 and CDR2: DFQATT, SNEGSKA (reference sequence). For the CDR3, the DNA is TGCAGTGCTAGAGGGACAGCGGGGCCTCAAGAGACCCAGTACTTC. Residues: CSARGTAGPQETQYF.

The chain recombines TRBV12-3 or TRBV12-4 with TRBJ2-3; TRBD1 matches 12 bases. The CDR3 has 19 residues. Losses at the gene ends were 6 bases for V and 1 base for J; bases not matched to a gene: 14. CDR3 in amino acids: CASRTLGQGASVGTDTQYF. CDR3 sequence (DNA): TGTGCCAGCAGAACTTTGGGACAGGGGGCTTCTGTTGGCACAGATACGCAGTATTTT.

The CDR3 nucleotides read TGCAGCGTTGAAGGGTCTAACACTGAAGCTTTCTTT. Translation: CSVEGSNTEAFF. The J gene is TRBJ1-1, the V gene TRBV29-1, with D unresolved. Germline V gene sequence: CDR1 SQVTM, CDR2 ANQGSEA. The CDR3 is 12 residues long. V lost 1 base, J lost 2 bases, and 5 bases lay in between.

This clonotype was recorded many times. CDR3 in amino acids: CASSLDQNTEAFF. The CDR3 region has the DNA TGTGCCAGCAGCTTAGACCAGAACACTGAAGCTTTCTTT. V and J are TRBV7-6 and TRBJ1-1; D remains unclear. The germline V gene has CDR1 SGHVS and CDR2 FNYEAQ. CDR3 length equals 13 residues. Trimming removed 1 base at V and 1 base at J, with 4 bases between.

V gene TRBV28 combines with J gene TRBJ1-5; D unresolved. Trimming took off 8 bases at V and 0 bases at J, with 11 bases between the two ends. Germline CDR1 MDHEN, CDR2 SYDVKM. The length of the CDR3 is 14 residues. In DNA form, the CDR3 reads TGTGCCAGCCACAATCGGGGTAGCAATCAGCCCCAGCATTTT. This translates into CASHNRGSNQPQHF.

The chain has TRBV28 and TRBJ1-6, with D hard to call. Trimming took off 5 bases at V and 0 bases at J, with 11 bases between the two ends. Per the germline V gene, CDR1 is MDHEN and CDR2 is SYDVKM. The CDR3 is 16 amino acids. In DNA form, the CDR3 reads TGTGCCAGCAGTCGACATGGAAGCTCCTATAATTCACCCCTCCACTTT. Its translation is CASSRHGSSYNSPLHF.

The chain combines TRBV20-1 with TRBJ2-7, with TRBD1 matching 11 bases. CDR3 length: 14 residues. V shed 0 bases and J 4 bases; nucleotides not matched to a gene: 2. CDR1 and CDR2 (germline): DFQATT, SNEGSKA (reference sequence). The CDR3, as DNA: TGCAGTGCTAGAGAAGGGACAGGGGGATACGAGCAGTACTTC. Amino acids: CSAREGTGGYEQYF.

This chain uses TRBV6-2 or TRBV6-3 with TRBJ2-1; weak D call: TRBD2 (5 bases). CDR1 and CDR2 from the germline V gene are MNHEY and SVGEGT. Trimming left V 1 base short and J 0 bases short, with 13 bases between. CDR3 length: 17 residues. DNA of the CDR3: TGTGCCAGCAGTTACTATCCGGACTGGAGCTCCTACAATGAGCAGTTCTTC. Protein: CASSYYPDWSSYNEQFF.

This clonotype appeared a few times. The V and J genes are TRBV6-4 and TRBJ1-5, with D possibly matching TRBD1 (6 bases). Germline V lookup: CDR1 MRHNA, CDR2 SNTAGT. The germline V and J ends were trimmed by 7 bases and 6 bases, with 22 bases remaining between them. There are 16 residues in the CDR3. CDR3 residues: CASILSRRGGGQPQHF. For the CDR3, the DNA is TGTGCCAGCATCCTATCACGGCGGGGGGGCGGTCAGCCCCAGCATTTT.